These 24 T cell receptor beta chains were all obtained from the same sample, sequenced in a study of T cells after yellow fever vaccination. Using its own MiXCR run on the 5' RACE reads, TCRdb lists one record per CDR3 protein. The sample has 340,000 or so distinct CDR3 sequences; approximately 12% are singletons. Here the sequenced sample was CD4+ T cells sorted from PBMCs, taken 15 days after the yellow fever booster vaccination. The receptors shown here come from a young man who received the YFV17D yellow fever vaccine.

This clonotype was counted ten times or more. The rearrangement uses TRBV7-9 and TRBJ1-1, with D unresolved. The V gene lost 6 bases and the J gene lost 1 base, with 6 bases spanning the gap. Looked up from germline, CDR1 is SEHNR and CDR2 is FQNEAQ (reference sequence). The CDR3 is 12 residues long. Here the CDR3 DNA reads TGTGCCAGCAGTTTACAGAACACTGAAGCTTTCTTT. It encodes CASSLQNTEAFF.

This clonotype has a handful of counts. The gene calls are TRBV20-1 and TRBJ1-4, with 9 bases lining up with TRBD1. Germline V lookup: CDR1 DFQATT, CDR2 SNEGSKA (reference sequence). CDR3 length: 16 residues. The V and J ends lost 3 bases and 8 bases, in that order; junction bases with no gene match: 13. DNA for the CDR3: TGCAGTGCTAGCCCGGGACAGGGTGCTTTGCGGGAAAAACTGTTTTTT. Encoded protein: CSASPGQGALREKLFF.

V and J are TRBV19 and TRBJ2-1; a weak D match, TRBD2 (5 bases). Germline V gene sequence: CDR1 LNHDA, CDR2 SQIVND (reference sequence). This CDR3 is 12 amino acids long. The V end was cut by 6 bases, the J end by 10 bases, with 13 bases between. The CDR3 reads CASRTTGSEQFF. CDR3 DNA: TGTGCCAGTAGGACGACGGGAAGCGAGCAGTTCTTC.

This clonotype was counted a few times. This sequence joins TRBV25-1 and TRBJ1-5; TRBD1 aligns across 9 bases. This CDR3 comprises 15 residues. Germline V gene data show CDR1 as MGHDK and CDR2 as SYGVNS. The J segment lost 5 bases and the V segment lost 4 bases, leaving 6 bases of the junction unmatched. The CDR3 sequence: CASSARTGDHQPQHF. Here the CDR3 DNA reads TGTGCCAGCAGTGCCCGGACAGGGGATCATCAGCCCCAGCATTTT. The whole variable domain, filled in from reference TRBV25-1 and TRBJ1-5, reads EADIYQTPRYLVIGTGKKITLECSQTMGHDKMYWYQQDPGMELHLIHYSYGVNSTEKGDLSSESTVSRIRTEHFPLTLESARPSHTSQYLCASSARTGDHQPQHFGDGTRLSIL.

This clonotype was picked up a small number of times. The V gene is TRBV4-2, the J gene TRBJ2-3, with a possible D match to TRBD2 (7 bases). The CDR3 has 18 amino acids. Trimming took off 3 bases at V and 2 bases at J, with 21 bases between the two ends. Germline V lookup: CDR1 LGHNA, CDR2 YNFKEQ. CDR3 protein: CASSQRFAGGRNTDTQYF. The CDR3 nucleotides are TGTGCCAGCAGCCAGCGGTTCGCCGGGGGGCGGAACACAGATACGCAGTATTTT.

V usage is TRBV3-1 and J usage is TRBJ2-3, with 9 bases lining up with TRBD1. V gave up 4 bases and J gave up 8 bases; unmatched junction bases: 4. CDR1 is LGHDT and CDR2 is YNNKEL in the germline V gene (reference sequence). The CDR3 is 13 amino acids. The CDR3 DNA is TGTGCCAGCAGCCCGGGACAGGGCACTACGCAGTATTTT. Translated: CASSPGQGTTQYF.

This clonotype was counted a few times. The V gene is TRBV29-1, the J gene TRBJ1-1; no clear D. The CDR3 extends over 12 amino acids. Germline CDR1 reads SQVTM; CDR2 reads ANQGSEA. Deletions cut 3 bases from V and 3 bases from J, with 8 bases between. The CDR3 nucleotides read TGCAGCGTTGATGTGGGTTACACTGAAGCTTTCTTT. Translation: CSVDVGYTEAFF.

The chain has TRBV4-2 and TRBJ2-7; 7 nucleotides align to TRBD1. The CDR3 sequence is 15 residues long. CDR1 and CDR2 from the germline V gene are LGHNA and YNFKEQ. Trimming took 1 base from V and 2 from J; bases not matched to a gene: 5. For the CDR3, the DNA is TGTGCCAGCAGCCAAGCAGGGGGTGACACCTACGAGCAGTACTTC. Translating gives CASSQAGGDTYEQYF.

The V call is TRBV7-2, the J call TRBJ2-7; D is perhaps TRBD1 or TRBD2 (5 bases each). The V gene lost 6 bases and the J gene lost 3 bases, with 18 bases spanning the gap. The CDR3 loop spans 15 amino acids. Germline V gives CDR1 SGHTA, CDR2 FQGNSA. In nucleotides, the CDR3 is TGTGCCAGCAGGTGGGGACCGGACGGGCACTACGAGCAGTACTTC. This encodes CASRWGPDGHYEQYF.

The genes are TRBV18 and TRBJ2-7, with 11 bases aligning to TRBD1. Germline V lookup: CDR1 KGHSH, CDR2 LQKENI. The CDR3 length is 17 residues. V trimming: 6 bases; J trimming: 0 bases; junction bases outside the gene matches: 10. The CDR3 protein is CASSQLTGTGGSYEQYF. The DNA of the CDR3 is TGTGCCAGCTCGCAACTTACCGGGACAGGGGGCTCCTACGAGCAGTACTTC.

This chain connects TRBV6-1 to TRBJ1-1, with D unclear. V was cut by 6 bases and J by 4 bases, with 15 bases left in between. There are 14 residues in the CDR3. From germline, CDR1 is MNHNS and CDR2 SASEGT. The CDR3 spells CASRARIGTTEAFF. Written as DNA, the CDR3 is TGTGCCAGCAGAGCCAGGATTGGAACCACTGAAGCTTTCTTT.

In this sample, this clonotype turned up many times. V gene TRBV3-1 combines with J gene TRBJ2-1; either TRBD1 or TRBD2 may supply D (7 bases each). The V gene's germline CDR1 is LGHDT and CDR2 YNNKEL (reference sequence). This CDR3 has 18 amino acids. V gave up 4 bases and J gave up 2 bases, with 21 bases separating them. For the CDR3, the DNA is TGTGCCAGCAGCCGGGACAGAAGACGGGGGGTAACCTACAATGAGCAGTTCTTC. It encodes CASSRDRRRGVTYNEQFF.

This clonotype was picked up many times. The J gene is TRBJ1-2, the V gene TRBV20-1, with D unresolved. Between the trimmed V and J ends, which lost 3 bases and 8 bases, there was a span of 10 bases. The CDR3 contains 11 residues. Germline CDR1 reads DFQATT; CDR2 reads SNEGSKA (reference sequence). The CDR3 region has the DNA TGCAGTGCTAGTACGAACCCCGGCTACACCTTC. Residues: CSASTNPGYTF.

CDR3 sequence: CASSLYRDEETQYF. For the CDR3, the DNA is TGTGCCAGCAGCTTGTACAGGGATGAGGAGACCCAGTACTTC. This chain links TRBV11-3 with TRBJ2-5, with D perhaps TRBD1 (6 bases). This CDR3 has 14 amino acids. Germline CDR1 and CDR2: SGHNT and YENEEA. Trimming took off 3 bases at V and 5 bases at J, with 13 bases between the two ends.

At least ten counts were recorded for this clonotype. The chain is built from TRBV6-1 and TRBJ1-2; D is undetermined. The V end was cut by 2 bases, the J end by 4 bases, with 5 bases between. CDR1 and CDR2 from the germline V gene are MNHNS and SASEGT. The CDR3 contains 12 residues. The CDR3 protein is CASSEYSYGYTF. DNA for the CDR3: TGTGCCAGCAGTGAATACAGCTATGGCTACACCTTC.

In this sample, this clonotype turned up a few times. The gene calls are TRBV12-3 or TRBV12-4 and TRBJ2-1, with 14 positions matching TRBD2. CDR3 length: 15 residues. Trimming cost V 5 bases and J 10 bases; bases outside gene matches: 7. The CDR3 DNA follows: TGTGCCAGCAGTCCGACTAGCGGGGGGGCATGGGAGCAGTTCTTC. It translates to CASSPTSGGAWEQFF.

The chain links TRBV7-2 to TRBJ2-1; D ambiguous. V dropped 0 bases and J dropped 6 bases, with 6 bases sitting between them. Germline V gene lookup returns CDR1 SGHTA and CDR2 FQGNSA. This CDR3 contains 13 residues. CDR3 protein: CASSLAWGNEQFF. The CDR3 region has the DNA TGTGCCAGCAGCTTAGCGTGGGGCAATGAGCAGTTCTTC.

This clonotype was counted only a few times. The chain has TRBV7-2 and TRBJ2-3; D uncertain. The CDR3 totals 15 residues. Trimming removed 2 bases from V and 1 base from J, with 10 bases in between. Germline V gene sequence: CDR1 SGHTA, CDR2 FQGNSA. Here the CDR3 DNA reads TGTGCCAGCAGCTTAAGTCCGTTCGGCACAGATACGCAGTATTTT. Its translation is CASSLSPFGTDTQYF.

The CDR3 coding sequence is TGCAGTGCTAGTCGCGCTGGGGGCCTGAACACTGAAGCTTTCTTT. It specifies CSASRAGGLNTEAFF. The chain is built from TRBV20-1 and TRBJ1-1, with D possibly TRBD1 on 6 matching bases. Germline CDR1 DFQATT, CDR2 SNEGSKA (reference sequence). The CDR3 runs 15 residues. The V gene lost 3 bases and the J gene lost 0 bases, with 14 bases spanning the gap.

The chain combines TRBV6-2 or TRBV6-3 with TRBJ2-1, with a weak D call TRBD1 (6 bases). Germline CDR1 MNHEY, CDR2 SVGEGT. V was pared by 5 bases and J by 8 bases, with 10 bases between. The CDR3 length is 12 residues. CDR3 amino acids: CASSDYRDEQFF. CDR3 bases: TGTGCCAGCAGTGATTACAGGGATGAGCAGTTCTTC.

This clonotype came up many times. CDR3 DNA: TGTGCCAGCAGTGAAATCCCCGGGGGCGCAGGGGAGACCCAGTACTTC. Translated: CASSEIPGGAGETQYF. The genes are TRBV2 and TRBJ2-5; tentatively, D is TRBD1 or TRBD2 (6 bases each). V was shortened by 2 bases and J by 5 bases, with 18 bases between the two germline ends. CDR3 length equals 16 residues. Germline V CDR1 and CDR2: SNHLY, FYNNEI.

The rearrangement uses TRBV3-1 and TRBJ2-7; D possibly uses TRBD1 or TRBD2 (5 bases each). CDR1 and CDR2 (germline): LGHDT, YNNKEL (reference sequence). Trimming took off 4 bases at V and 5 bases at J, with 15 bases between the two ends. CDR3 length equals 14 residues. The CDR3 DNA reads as TGTGCCAGCAGCCCCTCGATCGGGGCGGACGAGCAGTACTTC. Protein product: CASSPSIGADEQYF.

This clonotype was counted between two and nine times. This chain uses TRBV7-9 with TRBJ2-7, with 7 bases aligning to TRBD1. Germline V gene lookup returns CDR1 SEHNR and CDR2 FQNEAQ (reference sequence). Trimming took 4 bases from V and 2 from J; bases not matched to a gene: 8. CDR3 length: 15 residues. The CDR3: CASSSGQVVPYEQYF. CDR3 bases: TGTGCCAGCAGCTCCGGACAGGTTGTGCCCTACGAGCAGTACTTC.

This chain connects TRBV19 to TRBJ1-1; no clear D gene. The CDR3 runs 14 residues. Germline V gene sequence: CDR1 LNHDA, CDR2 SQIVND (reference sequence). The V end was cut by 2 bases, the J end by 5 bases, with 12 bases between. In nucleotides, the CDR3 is TGTGCCAGTAGTATAAATGATTTGGGTACTGAAGCTTTCTTT. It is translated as CASSINDLGTEAFF.